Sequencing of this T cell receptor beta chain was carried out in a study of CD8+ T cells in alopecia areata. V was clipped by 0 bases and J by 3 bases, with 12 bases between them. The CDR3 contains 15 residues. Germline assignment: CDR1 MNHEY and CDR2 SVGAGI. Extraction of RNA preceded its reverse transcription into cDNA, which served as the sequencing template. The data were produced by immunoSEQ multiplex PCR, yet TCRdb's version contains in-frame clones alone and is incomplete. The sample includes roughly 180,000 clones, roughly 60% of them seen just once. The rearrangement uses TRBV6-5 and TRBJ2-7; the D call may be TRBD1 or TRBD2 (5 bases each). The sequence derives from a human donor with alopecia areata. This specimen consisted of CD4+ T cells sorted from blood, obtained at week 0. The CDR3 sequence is CASSYSRARVYEQYF. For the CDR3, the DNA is TGTGCCAGCAGTTACTCGAGGGCCAGGGTCTACGAGCAGTACTTC.